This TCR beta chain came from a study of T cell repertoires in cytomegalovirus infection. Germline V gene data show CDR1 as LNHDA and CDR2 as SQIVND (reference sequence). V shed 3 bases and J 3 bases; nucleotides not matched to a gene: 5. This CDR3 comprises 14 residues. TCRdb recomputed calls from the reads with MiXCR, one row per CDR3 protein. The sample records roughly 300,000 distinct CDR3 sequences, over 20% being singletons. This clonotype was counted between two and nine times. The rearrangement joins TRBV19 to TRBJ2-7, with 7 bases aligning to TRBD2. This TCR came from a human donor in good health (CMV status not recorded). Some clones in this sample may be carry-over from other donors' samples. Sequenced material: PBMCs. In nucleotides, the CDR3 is TGTGCCAGTAGTATGGGCGGGAGAGACTACGAGCAGTACTTC. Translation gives CASSMGGRDYEQYF.